Listed below are T cell receptor beta chains from one sample, sequenced in a study of blood T cell repertoires in COVID-19. Data came from immunoSEQ multiplex PCR; TCRdb stores just in-frame clones and leaves some out. Found here are roughly 62,000 clones, approximately 80% of them singletons; the top ten hold 10% to 13%. The sequenced sample was peripheral blood. The receptor source for this set is a young man with COVID-19, enrolled during active disease. The CDR3 runs from the conserved cysteine through the conserved F or W. The D gene is left open where the match is weak. For some rows the clone size is stated as once, few or many, or as a class when expanded; others skip it.

>.|.|TRBV2|TRBJ2-3
TGTGCCAGCAGTGAAGCTGGAGCGCCTAGCACAGATACGCAGTATTTT
CASSEAGAPSTDTQYF
>.|.|TRBV29-1|TRBJ1-6
TGCAGCGTTGGGACAGATTATAATTCACCCCTCCACTTT
CSVGTDYNSPLHF
>.|.|TRBV28|TRBJ2-7
TGTGCCAGCCGACATTCGACAGGCGCCCTCTACGAGCAGTACTTC
CASRHSTGALYEQYF
>.|.|TRBV4-2|TRBJ1-5
TGTGCCAGCAGCCAAGGGGAGACTCATCAGCCCCAGCATTTT
CASSQGETHQPQHF
>TRBD1|.|TRBV27|TRBJ2-5
TGTGCCAGCAGCAACTACGGGACAGTCCAAGAGACCCAGTACTTC
CASSNYGTVQETQYF
>.|.|TRBV4-1|TRBJ2-2
TGCGCCAGCAGCCAAGAGCGGTCCACCGGGGAGCTGTTTTTT
CASSQERSTGELFF
>TRBD2|.|TRBV4-2|TRBJ2-3
TGTGCCAGCAGCCAAGCGACTAGCCCTTTCACAACAGATACGCAGTATTTT
CASSQATSPFTTDTQYF
>.|.|TRBV30|TRBJ1-1
TGTGCCTGGAGTGAACAGAGAAACACTGAAGCTTTCTTT
CAWSEQRNTEAFF
>.|.|TRBV18|TRBJ2-3
TGTGCCAGCTCCCCACAGGGTGCGGGAGTTGCAGATACGCAGTATTTT
CASSPQGAGVADTQYF
>.|.|TRBV6-2/TRBV6-3|TRBJ2-3
TGTGCCAGCAGTTACTCGAGTATCTCCCCAGATACGCAGTATTTT
CASSYSSISPDTQYF
>TRBD1|.|TRBV6-5|TRBJ2-7
TGTGCCAGCAGTTACTTACAGGGGTCCTCCTACGAGCAGTACTTC
CASSYLQGSSYEQYF
>TRBD2|.|TRBV10-3|TRBJ2-1
TGTGCCATCAGGGTGACTAGCGGGCCCTCCTACAATGAGCAGTTCTTC
CAIRVTSGPSYNEQFF
>.|few|TRBV27|TRBJ2-7
TGTGCCAGCAGTGAACTATACCAGGGAGAGCAGTACTTC
CASSELYQGEQYF
>.|.|TRBV7-9|TRBJ2-7
TGTGCCAGCAGCCCCCGGAGGGGTTACGAGCAGTACTTC
CASSPRRGYEQYF
>TRBD2|.|TRBV19|TRBJ2-7
TGTGCCAGTCGCCAGACTAGCGGCTCCTACGAGCAGTACTTC
CASRQTSGSYEQYF
>TRBD1|few|TRBV19|TRBJ2-1
TGTGCCAGTAGACTCCTGGGACAGGCCTACAATGAGCAGTTCTTC
CASRLLGQAYNEQFF
>TRBD2|.|TRBV20-1|TRBJ2-7
TGCAGTGCTAGTGGACTAGCGGGAGGGCCAAGTTACGAGCAGTACTTC
CSASGLAGGPSYEQYF
>.|.|TRBV30|TRBJ2-2
TGTGCCTCCCCAACTAACTCAACCGGGGAGCTGTTTTTT
CASPTNSTGELFF
>.|.|TRBV3-1/TRBV3-2|TRBJ2-7
TGTGCCAGCAGCCAAGGTGGTAGCGGTAACGAGCAGTACTTC
CASSQGGSGNEQYF
>TRBD1|.|TRBV10-2|TRBJ1-1
TGCGCCAGCGGACGGGGGGGACAGAACATGAACACTGAAGCTTTCTTT
CASGRGGQNMNTEAFF
>.|.|TRBV6-6|TRBJ2-1
TGTGCCAGCAATGGGGGGGACAGGCGCTTCTTC
CASNGGDRRFF
>.|few|TRBV2|TRBJ1-1
TGTGCCAGCGGCGACGGACAGCTGAACACTGAAGCTTTCTTT
CASGDGQLNTEAFF
>TRBD1|.|TRBV12-3/TRBV12-4|TRBJ2-7
TGTGCCAGCAGTTTCGGGACAGAATACGAGCAGTACTTC
CASSFGTEYEQYF
>TRBD2|.|TRBV6-2/TRBV6-3|TRBJ2-1
TGTGCCAGCAGTCCCACTCGCGGGAGTAATAATGAGCAGTTCTTC
CASSPTRGSNNEQFF
>TRBD2|once|TRBV9|TRBJ2-7
TGTGCCAGCAGCCCTTATAGCGGGAGTGGCGAGCAGTACTTC
CASSPYSGSGEQYF
>.|.|TRBV27|TRBJ1-2
TGTGCCAGCAGTTTATCCACATCCACTGGCTACACCTTC
CASSLSTSTGYTF
>.|.|TRBV27|TRBJ2-3
TGTGCCAGCGCCGGGTTAGCTAGCACAGATACGCAGTATTTT
CASAGLASTDTQYF
>.|once|TRBV25-1|TRBJ1-6
TGTGCCAGCAGTGATACCCCCTCAGGGGCGCGGGTTTCACCCCTCCACTTT
CASSDTPSGARVSPLHF
>.|.|TRBV28|TRBJ1-5
TGTGCCAGCAGACAACCCAATCAGCCCCAGCATTTT
CASRQPNQPQHF
>TRBD1|few|TRBV2|TRBJ1-1
TGTGCCAGCGCAGGGTTCAGGGGGAAGGGCACTGAAGCTTTCTTT
CASAGFRGKGTEAFF
>.|.|TRBV10-3|TRBJ2-7
TGTGCCATCAGTGGCCGGGGTGAGCAGTACTTC
CAISGRGEQYF
>.|once|TRBV5-6|TRBJ1-3
TGTGCCAGCAGCTTGGATTTCGCAGCTGGAAACACCATATATTTT
CASSLDFAAGNTIYF
>.|.|TRBV7-9|TRBJ1-5
TGTGCCAGCAGCTTAGAACAGGGAAATCAGCCCCAGCATTTT
CASSLEQGNQPQHF
>.|.|TRBV19|TRBJ1-1
TGTGCCAGTACGGAGCCACCGAACACTGAAGCTTTCTTT
CASTEPPNTEAFF
>.|.|TRBV14|TRBJ2-5
TGTGCCAGCAGCCAAGTTGGGGGGGCGATAAAGGAGACCCAGTACTTC
CASSQVGGAIKETQYF
>.|.|TRBV2|TRBJ2-7
TGTGCCAGCGAACTTTTTCGCTCGTACGAGCAGTACTTC
CASELFRSYEQYF
>.|once|TRBV11-1|TRBJ1-5
TGTGCCAGCAGCCCCGACAACAATCAGCCCCAGCATTTT
CASSPDNNQPQHF
>.|.|TRBV2|TRBJ2-3
TGTGCCAGCAGCTCTTGGCTCTCCGCAGATACGCAGTATTTT
CASSSWLSADTQYF
>TRBD1|.|TRBV30|TRBJ2-4
TGTGCCTGGAGGCAGGGGGCTAACATTCAGTACTTC
CAWRQGANIQYF
>.|.|TRBV29-1|TRBJ1-2
TGCAGCGTTGAATCGGGGGATCCGTCCGGGGGTTATGGCTACACCTTC
CSVESGDPSGGYGYTF
>TRBD2|.|TRBV3-1/TRBV3-2|TRBJ2-1
TGTGCCAGCAGCCAAGACGGTAGCGGGACTGAGCAGTTCTTC
CASSQDGSGTEQFF